This T cell receptor (beta chain) was sequenced during a study of blood T cells in healthy people across ages. Background on the study: About one barcoded TCR beta cDNA was captured per two T cells.

Between the trimmed V and J ends, which lost 2 bases and 5 bases, there was a span of 12 bases. The CDR3 is made up of 14 amino acids. The germline CDR1 and CDR2 sequences are MNHEY and SVGEGT. The use of a sample-barcoded 5' primer and a J-beta primer mix characterized a second PCR of about 6 to 12 cycles. TCRdb redid the calling of the 5' RACE reads with MiXCR, one entry per CDR3 protein. The profile shows roughly 700,000 distinct CDR3 sequences, roughly 30% of them singletons. This clonotype originated in an elderly woman in good health. The chain joins TRBV6-2 or TRBV6-3 to TRBJ1-1, with unresolved D. The sample was blood. CDR3 sequence (DNA): TGTGCCAGCAGTTACAGCGACGTGGGTACTGAAGCTTTCTTT. Its protein product is CASSYSDVGTEAFF.